The clone carrying this TCR beta chain was recorded a few times. What it recognizes is unknown. Each CDR3 protein gets one entry after TCRdb re-called the reads with MiXCR. The sample lists roughly 350,000 distinct CDR3 sequences, about 35% occurring once. These data belong to a study of T cell repertoires in cytomegalovirus infection. Study summary: HLA-C-restricted CMV epitopes, recently identified, and well-studied HLA-B-restricted ones were used by the study.

This CDR3 is built from 13 residues. CDR1 and CDR2 (germline): LNHDA, SQIVND (reference sequence). V lost 3 bases, J lost 7 bases, and 10 bases lay in between. Study observations and caveats: Clonotypes of TCR beta that were HLA-C-restricted and CMV-specific dominated the ex vivo response.

The specimen was cultured PBMCs, collected from culture after CMV antigen stimulation. The chain uses TRBV19 and TRBJ2-1; D ambiguous. This sequence originates from a human donor in good health (CMV status not recorded). Some clones in this sample may be carry-over from other donors' samples. The CDR3 DNA reads TGTGCCAGTAGTATTCGGATCCTAAATGAGCAGTTCTTC. It translates to CASSIRILNEQFF. The full variable domain, with the rest looked up from reference TRBV19 and TRBJ2-1, is DGGITQSPKYLFRKEGQNVTLSCEQNLNHDAMYWYRQDPGQGLRLIYYSQIVNDFQKGDIAEGYSVSREKKESFPLTVTSAQKNPTAFYLCASSIRILNEQFFGPGTRLTVL.